This is a list of T cell receptor beta chains from one sample in a study of T-cell reconstitution after alpha-beta-depleted transplantation in children. TCRdb itself ran the PCR reads through MiXCR, one entry per CDR3 protein. The sample contains roughly 500,000 distinct CDR3 sequences, roughly a tenth of which appear only once. Specimen: PBMCs, collected before TCRalphabeta/CD19-depleted stem cell transplant. The receptor set was obtained from a child aged 2 to 10 with inherited bone marrow failure, due to receive a stem cell transplant. The CDR3 runs from the conserved cysteine through the conserved F or W. A D gene is named only where the DNA matches it firmly. Clone sizes are given selectively: once, few, many, or a class where the clone is expanded.

d_call j_call v_call clone_size cdr3_nt cdr3_aa
. TRBJ2-1 TRBV11-2 many TGTGCCAGCAGCCCAGAGGGCGGGTCTGGCCTTTCCTACAATGAGCAGTTCTTC CASSPEGGSGLSYNEQFF
. TRBJ1-1 TRBV20-1 . TGCAGTGCCCGACAGGAGAGCACTGAAGCTTTCTTT CSARQESTEAFF
TRBD2 TRBJ2-3 TRBV20-1 many TGCAGTGCTAGAGAACCGGGACTAAGCACAGATACGCAGTATTTT CSAREPGLSTDTQYF
. TRBJ1-5 TRBV12-3/TRBV12-4 many TGTGCCAGCAGTTACATTGGTCAGCCCCAGCATTTT CASSYIGQPQHF
TRBD2 TRBJ2-1 TRBV20-1 few TGCAGTGCTAGAGATCTGGTGGGAGGGCTTATGGGCAATGAGCAGTTCTTC CSARDLVGGLMGNEQFF
TRBD1 TRBJ1-2 TRBV25-1 many TGTGCCAGCAGTGTACAGGGGGGGGAACGAGGCTACACCTTC CASSVQGGERGYTF
. TRBJ1-5 TRBV29-1 many TGCAGCTTCACTGCGGGATACAATCAGCCCCAGCATTTT CSFTAGYNQPQHF
TRBD1 TRBJ1-5 TRBV4-1 many TGCGCCAGCAGCCTTGGACAGGGACCGAATCAGCCCCAGCATTTT CASSLGQGPNQPQHF
TRBD2 TRBJ2-7 TRBV7-2 many TGTGCCAGCAGCTTAACTAGCGGGGACCGGGCCGAGCAGTACTTC CASSLTSGDRAEQYF
. TRBJ2-7 TRBV27 many TGTGCCAGCAGTTTAATCCCTTCCTACTACGAGCAGTACTTC CASSLIPSYYEQYF
. TRBJ1-2 TRBV29-1 . TGCAGCGTTGAAGATAAAGTGGGGGGGCGGCGGCAATTCAACTATGGCTACACCTTC CSVEDKVGGRRQFNYGYTF
TRBD1 TRBJ1-6 TRBV7-2 few TGTGCCAGCAGCTTTACAGGGGATTCACCCCTCCACTTT CASSFTGDSPLHF
. TRBJ2-7 TRBV3-1 many TGTGCCAGCAGCCACGACAAATCCTACGAGCAGTACTTC CASSHDKSYEQYF
TRBD2 TRBJ2-1 TRBV4-3 . TGCGCCAGCAGCCAAACATATTCTAGCGGGATTGGCAATGAGCAGTTCTTC CASSQTYSSGIGNEQFF
TRBD1 TRBJ2-1 TRBV5-1 few TGCGCCAGCAGCTACGGGACAGGCAATGAGCAGTTCTTC CASSYGTGNEQFF
. TRBJ2-3 TRBV6-5 many TGTGCCAGCAGTTACTCTCCTTACTCCGCGCAGTATTTT CASSYSPYSAQYF
. TRBJ1-1 TRBV28 . TGTGCCAGCGCTGCGCCATGGGGCACTGAAGCTTTCTTT CASAAPWGTEAFF
. TRBJ2-6 TRBV25-1 many TGTGCCAGCAGTGATCCACGCGGACCCTCTGGGGCCAACGTCCTGACTTTC CASSDPRGPSGANVLTF